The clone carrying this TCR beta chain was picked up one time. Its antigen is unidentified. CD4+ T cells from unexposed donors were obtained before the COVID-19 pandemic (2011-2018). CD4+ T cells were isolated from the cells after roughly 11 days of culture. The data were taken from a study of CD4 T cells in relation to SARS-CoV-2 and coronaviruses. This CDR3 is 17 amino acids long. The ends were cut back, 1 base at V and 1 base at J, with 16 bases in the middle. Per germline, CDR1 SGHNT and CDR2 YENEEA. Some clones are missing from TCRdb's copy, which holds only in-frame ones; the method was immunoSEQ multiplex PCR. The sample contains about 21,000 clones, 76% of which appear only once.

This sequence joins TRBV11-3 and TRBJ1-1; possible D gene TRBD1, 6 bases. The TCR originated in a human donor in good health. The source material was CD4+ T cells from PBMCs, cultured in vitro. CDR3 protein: CASSLGRMGAKNTEAFF. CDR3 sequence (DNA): TGTGCCAGCAGCTTAGGAAGAATGGGGGCAAAGAACACTGAAGCTTTCTTT. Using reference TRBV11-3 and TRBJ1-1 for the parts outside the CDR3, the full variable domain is EAGVVQSPRYKIIEKKQPVAFWCNPISGHNTLYWYLQNLGQGPELLIRYENEEAVDDSQLPKDRFSAERLKGVDSTLKIQPAELGDSAVYLCASSLGRMGAKNTEAFFGQGTRLTVV.